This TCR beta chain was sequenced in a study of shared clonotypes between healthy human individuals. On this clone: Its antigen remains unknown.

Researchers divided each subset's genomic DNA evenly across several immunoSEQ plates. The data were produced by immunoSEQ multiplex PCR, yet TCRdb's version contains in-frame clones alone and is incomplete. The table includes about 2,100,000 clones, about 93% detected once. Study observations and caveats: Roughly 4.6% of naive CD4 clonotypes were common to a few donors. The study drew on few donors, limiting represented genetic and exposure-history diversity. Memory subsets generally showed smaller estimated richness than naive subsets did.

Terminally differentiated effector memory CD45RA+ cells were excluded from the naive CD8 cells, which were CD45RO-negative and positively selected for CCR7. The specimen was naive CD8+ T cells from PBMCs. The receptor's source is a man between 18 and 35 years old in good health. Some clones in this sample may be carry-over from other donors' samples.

Here the CDR3 DNA reads TGTGCCAGCAGCTGGACAGGGATAAACACTGAAGCTTTCTTT. This translates into CASSWTGINTEAFF. The V call is TRBV6-1, the J call TRBJ1-1; 8 bases agree with TRBD1. The CDR3 consists of 14 residues. Per germline, CDR1 MNHNS and CDR2 SASEGT. The trim removed 6 bases at V and 2 bases at J, leaving 5 bases unmatched.